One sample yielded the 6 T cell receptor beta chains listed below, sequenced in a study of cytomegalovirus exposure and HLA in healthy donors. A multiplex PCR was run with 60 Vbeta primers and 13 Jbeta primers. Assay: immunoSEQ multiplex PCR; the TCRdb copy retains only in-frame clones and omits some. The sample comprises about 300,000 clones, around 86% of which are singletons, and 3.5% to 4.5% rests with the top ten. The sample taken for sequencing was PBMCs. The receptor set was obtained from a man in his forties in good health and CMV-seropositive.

The CDR3 nucleotides are TGTGCCGGTAAACTAGGGCCGTTATACAATGAGCAGTTCTTC. As protein: CAGKLGPLYNEQFF. The chain couples TRBV2 to TRBJ2-1; tentatively, D is TRBD2 (5 bases). CDR3 length equals 14 residues. CDR1 is SNHLY and CDR2 is FYNNEI in the germline V gene. V lost 11 bases and J lost 4, with 18 bases in between.

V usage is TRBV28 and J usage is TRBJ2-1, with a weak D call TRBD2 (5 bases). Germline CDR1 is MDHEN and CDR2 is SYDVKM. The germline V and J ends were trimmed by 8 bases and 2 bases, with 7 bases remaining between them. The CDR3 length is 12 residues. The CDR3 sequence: CASGSTYNEQFF. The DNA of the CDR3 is TGTGCCAGCGGGAGTACCTACAATGAGCAGTTCTTC.

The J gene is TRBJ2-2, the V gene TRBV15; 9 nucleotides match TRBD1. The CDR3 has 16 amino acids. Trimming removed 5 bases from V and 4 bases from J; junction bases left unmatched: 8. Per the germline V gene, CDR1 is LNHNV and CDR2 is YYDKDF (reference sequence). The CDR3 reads CATSLRQGVGTGELFF. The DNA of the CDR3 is TGTGCCACCAGCCTAAGACAGGGGGTTGGCACCGGGGAGCTGTTTTTT.

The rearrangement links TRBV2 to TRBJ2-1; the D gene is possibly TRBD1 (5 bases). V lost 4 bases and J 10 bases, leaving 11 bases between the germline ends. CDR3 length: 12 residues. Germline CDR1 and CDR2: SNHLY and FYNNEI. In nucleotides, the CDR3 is TGTGCCAGCAGTGGGCCCTACAGGGAGCAGTTCTTC. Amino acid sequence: CASSGPYREQFF.

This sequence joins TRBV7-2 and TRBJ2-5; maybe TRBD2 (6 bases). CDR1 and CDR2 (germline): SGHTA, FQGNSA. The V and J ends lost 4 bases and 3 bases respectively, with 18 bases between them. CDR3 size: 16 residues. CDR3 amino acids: CASSWEPEPGEETQYF. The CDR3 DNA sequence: TGTGCCAGCAGCTGGGAGCCAGAGCCGGGGGAAGAGACCCAGTACTTC.

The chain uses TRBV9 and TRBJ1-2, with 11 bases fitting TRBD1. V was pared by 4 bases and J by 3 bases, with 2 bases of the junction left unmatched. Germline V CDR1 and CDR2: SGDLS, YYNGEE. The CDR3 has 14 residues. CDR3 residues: CASSRDRGDYGYTF. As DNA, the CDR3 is TGTGCCAGCAGCCGGGACAGGGGGGACTATGGCTACACCTTC.